Following are 26 T cell receptor beta chains from one sample sequenced in a study of beta chain features in type 1 diabetes. As every portion of the isolated RNA was reverse transcribed, the sequencing read expressed TCRB transcripts. TCRdb's copy holds only in-frame clones and misses some; the assay was immunoSEQ multiplex PCR. The repertoire holds about 360,000 clones, roughly 13% seen once, with approximately 0.015% in the top ten. The material sequenced was naive CD4+ T cells from blood. The origin of the receptors is a man aged 18 to 35 in good health.

This chain uses TRBV2 with TRBJ2-1, with 7 bases fitting TRBD2. J gave up 6 bases and V 10 bases, and 6 bases lay outside the gene matches. The CDR3 loop spans 12 amino acids. CDR1 and CDR2 (germline): SNHLY, FYNNEI. The CDR3 DNA sequence: TGTGCCATGAGCGGGGAAAGCAATGAGCAGTTCTTC. The encoded protein is CAMSGESNEQFF.

The chain links TRBV7-9 to TRBJ1-6; D not resolved. Per germline, CDR1 SEHNR and CDR2 FQNEAQ (reference sequence). The CDR3 is made up of 14 amino acids. With 0 bases removed from V and 8 bases from J, the gap between germline ends came to 8 bases. The CDR3 loop is CASSLAKRDSPLHF. For the CDR3, the DNA is TGTGCCAGCAGCTTAGCTAAGCGGGATTCACCCCTCCACTTT.

The chain links TRBV10-3 to TRBJ2-3; 9 positions match TRBD1. Germline-derived CDR1 and CDR2 are ENHRY and SYGVKD. The CDR3 spans 15 residues. Trimming at V came to 3 bases and at J to 5 bases, leaving 6 bases not matched to a gene. The CDR3 reads CAISDGTGFKDTQYF. CDR3 in DNA: TGTGCCATCAGTGACGGGACAGGGTTTAAAGATACGCAGTATTTT.

The CDR3 region is CASRFIAGGRRNEQFF. CDR3 coding DNA: TGTGCCAGCAGATTTATAGCGGGGGGCCGTAGAAATGAGCAGTTCTTC. The chain couples TRBV11-2 to TRBJ2-1, with 10 positions matching TRBD2. Germline V gene data show CDR1 as SGHAT and CDR2 as FQNNGV. The CDR3 contains 16 residues. V shed 6 bases, J shed 7 bases, and the junction held 12 bases outside the gene matches.

This clone has only a few counts. This rearrangement joins TRBV7-6 to TRBJ2-7; no clear D. Germline V gives CDR1 SGHVS, CDR2 FNYEAQ. V was pared by 0 bases and J by 2 bases, with 8 bases between. The CDR3 spans 14 residues. CDR3 coding DNA: TGTGCCAGCAGCTTAGCGCACCAGACCTACGAGCAGTACTTC. This sequence encodes CASSLAHQTYEQYF.

This chain joins TRBV27 and TRBJ2-6; D unclear. V shed 1 base and J shed 1 base, with 5 bases lying between them. The germline gives CDR1 MNHEY, CDR2 SMNVEV (reference sequence). The CDR3 is made up of 15 amino acids. CDR3 region: CASSLWASGANVLTF. In nucleotides, the CDR3 is TGTGCCAGCAGTTTATGGGCGTCTGGGGCCAACGTCCTGACTTTC. Full variable domain (rest looked up from reference TRBV27 and TRBJ2-6): EAQVTQNPRYLITVTGKKLTVTCSQNMNHEYMSWYRQDPGLGLRQIYYSMNVEVTDKGDVPEGYKVSRKEKRNFPLILESPSPNQTSLYFCASSLWASGANVLTFGAGSRLTVL.

The rearrangement joins TRBV7-9 to TRBJ2-5, with D perhaps matching TRBD1 (6 bases). V lost 4 bases and J lost 5, with 17 bases in between. The CDR3 sequence is 15 residues long. In germline, CDR1 is SEHNR, CDR2 FQNEAQ (reference sequence). CDR3 in DNA: TGTGCCAGCAGCTCAGGGGCCAAGCTGTCGGAGACCCAGTACTTC. Protein sequence: CASSSGAKLSETQYF. Complete variable domain (other parts from reference TRBV7-9 and TRBJ2-5): DTGVSQNPRHKITKRGQNVTFRCDPISEHNRLYWYRQTLGQGPEFLTYFQNEAQLEKSRLLSDRFSAERPKGSFSTLEIQRTEQGDSAMYLCASSSGAKLSETQYFGPGTRLLVL.

V gene TRBV10-3 combines with J gene TRBJ1-4, with 7 positions matching TRBD1. Germline V gene data show CDR1 as ENHRY and CDR2 as SYGVKD. Trimming took 9 bases from V and 3 from J; bases not matched to a gene: 10. The CDR3 totals 15 residues. The CDR3 sequence: CAISIEDRPNEKLFF. The CDR3 bases are TGTGCCATTTCCATCGAGGACAGGCCTAATGAAAAACTGTTTTTT.

The CDR3 DNA sequence: TGCGCCAGCGGCCACGGACAGGGTATTTTAGAGACCCAGTACTTC. Encoded protein: CASGHGQGILETQYF. This sequence joins TRBV5-1 and TRBJ2-5, with TRBD1 matching over 8 bases. The CDR3 is 15 residues long. V lost 7 bases to trimming and J lost 4 bases; unmatched junction nucleotides: 12. CDR1 is SGHRS and CDR2 is YFSETQ in the germline V gene. Full variable domain (remainder filled in from reference TRBV5-1 and TRBJ2-5): KAGVTQTPRYLIKTRGQQVTLSCSPISGHRSVSWYQQTPGQGLQFLFEYFSETQRNKGNFPGRFSGRQFSNSRSEMNVSTLELGDSALYLCASGHGQGILETQYFGPGTRLLVL.

This clone appeared a few times. This rearrangement joins TRBV11-2 to TRBJ1-6; 8 positions agree with TRBD1. The germline V gene encodes CDR1 SGHAT and CDR2 FQNNGV. CDR3 size: 17 residues. V lost 3 bases to trimming and J lost 9 bases; unmatched junction nucleotides: 13. The CDR3 spells CASSFLPTGTGFSPLHF. The CDR3 DNA follows: TGTGCCAGCAGCTTCTTACCGACCGGGACAGGATTTTCACCCCTCCACTTT.

This clone showed up many times. The chain couples TRBV7-9 to TRBJ2-1, with TRBD2 matching over 7 bases. Germline assignment: CDR1 SEHNR and CDR2 FQNEAQ (reference sequence). The CDR3 totals 12 residues. The junction had 4 bases not matched to a gene; V was cut back by 5 bases and J by 9 bases. This chain's CDR3 is CASSRGEGEQFF. As DNA, the CDR3 is TGTGCCAGCAGCCGCGGGGAGGGTGAGCAGTTCTTC.

This clone was seen a few times. The chain links TRBV4-3 to TRBJ2-6; 7 bases are shared with TRBD2. The CDR3 loop spans 18 amino acids. J lost 2 bases, V lost 0 bases, and 7 bases had no gene match. Looked up from germline, CDR1 is LGHNA and CDR2 is YSLEER. For the CDR3, the DNA is TGCGCCAGCAGCCAAGAGCCTCCCCGGGGGGCTGGGGCCAACGTCCTGACTTTC. It translates to CASSQEPPRGAGANVLTF.

The chain links TRBV5-1 to TRBJ2-5, with 14 bases lining up with TRBD2. The junction had 11 bases not matched to a gene; V was cut back by 3 bases and J by 4 bases. The CDR3 length is 18 residues. Germline V gene data show CDR1 as SGHRS and CDR2 as YFSETQ. The CDR3 loop reads CASSSGLAGGNFLETQYF. The DNA of the CDR3 is TGCGCCAGCAGCTCCGGACTAGCGGGGGGAAATTTTCTAGAGACCCAGTACTTC. The whole variable domain, filled in from reference TRBV5-1 and TRBJ2-5, reads KAGVTQTPRYLIKTRGQQVTLSCSPISGHRSVSWYQQTPGQGLQFLFEYFSETQRNKGNFPGRFSGRQFSNSRSEMNVSTLELGDSALYLCASSSGLAGGNFLETQYFGPGTRLLVL.

The CDR3 spells CASSYGWTALAYGYTF. CDR3 in DNA: TGTGCCAGCAGCTATGGATGGACAGCACTTGCCTATGGCTACACCTTC. This chain joins TRBV5-4 and TRBJ1-2; maybe TRBD1 (6 bases). V lost 3 bases to trimming and J lost 4 bases, with 19 bases between them. The CDR3 contains 16 residues. From germline, CDR1 is SGHNT and CDR2 YYREEE (reference sequence).

The V call is TRBV21-1, the J call TRBJ2-4; the table's D call TRBD2 went unverified against the DNA. TRBV21-1 is a pseudogene segment. The CDR3 length is 9 residues. The CDR3 bases are TGTGCCGGACCGGGACTTCGGGACTTC. Its protein is CAGPGLRDF.

The chain has TRBV28 and TRBJ2-7; 8 nucleotides line up with TRBD2. Germline assignment: CDR1 MDHEN and CDR2 SYDVKM. V gave up 4 bases and J gave up 2 bases; unmatched junction bases: 10. This CDR3 has 16 residues. The CDR3 DNA is TGTGCCAGCAGTTCGGGAGGGGGGAACGTTCCCTACGAGCAGTACTTC. This codes for CASSSGGGNVPYEQYF.

This clone was seen only a few times. DNA of the CDR3: TGTGCCATCAGTGATAGGACTAGCGGGGGGATGTACAATGAGCAGTTCTTC. Its translation: CAISDRTSGGMYNEQFF. The V and J genes are TRBV10-3 and TRBJ2-1, with TRBD2 matching 14 bases. The CDR3 spans 17 residues. V lost 3 bases to trimming and J lost 4 bases; unmatched junction nucleotides: 5. The germline gives CDR1 ENHRY, CDR2 SYGVKD.

This clone occurred a few times. The DNA for the CDR3 is TGTGCCAGCCGAGCCGGGCTAGCGGGGGTAAAGATGCAAGAGACCCAGTACTTC. It yields the protein CASRAGLAGVKMQETQYF. The rearrangement uses TRBV7-9 and TRBJ2-5; 10 nucleotides agree with TRBD2. Germline V gene sequence: CDR1 SEHNR, CDR2 FQNEAQ (reference sequence). This CDR3 is 18 amino acids long. The trim removed 8 bases at V and 2 bases at J, leaving 17 bases unmatched.

CDR3 sequence (DNA): TGTGCCAGCAGCTTATCAAGGGGTGGGGATACGCAGTATTTT. As protein: CASSLSRGGDTQYF. The chain joins TRBV7-6 to TRBJ2-3; D perhaps matches TRBD1 (5 bases). The CDR3 is 14 residues long. V was shortened by 2 bases and J by 6 bases, with 12 bases between the two germline ends. CDR1 is SGHVS, CDR2 FNYEAQ, per germline.

This clone occurred a few times. The gene calls are TRBV30 and TRBJ1-2; D unclear. The CDR3 consists of 14 residues. Germline V gene data show CDR1 as GTSNPN and CDR2 as SVGIG (reference sequence). V dropped 0 bases and J dropped 4 bases, with 12 bases sitting between them. Written as DNA, the CDR3 is TGTGCCTGGAGTGTACGGAGGCAAGGCTATGGCTACACCTTC. Translating gives CAWSVRRQGYGYTF.

This clone showed up just a few times. The CDR3 sequence: CASSQRGVNSYEQYF. The CDR3 DNA follows: TGTGCCAGCAGCCAGCGGGGGGTCAACTCCTACGAGCAGTACTTC. V usage is TRBV7-2 and J usage is TRBJ2-7, with 9 bases identical to TRBD2. The CDR3 has 15 residues. Unmatched junction bases numbered 5, after V lost 5 bases and J lost 0 bases. Germline V gene sequence: CDR1 SGHTA, CDR2 FQGNSA. Complete variable domain (other parts from reference TRBV7-2 and TRBJ2-7): GAGVSQSPSNKVTEKGKDVELRCDPISGHTALYWYRQSLGQGLEFLIYFQGNSAPDKSGLPSDRFSAERTGGSVSTLTIQRTQQEDSAVYLCASSQRGVNSYEQYFGPGTRLTVT.

The chain has TRBV5-1 and TRBJ1-5; D gene unclear. CDR1 SGHRS and CDR2 YFSETQ come from the germline V gene. V was trimmed by 2 bases and J by 6 bases, leaving 9 bases between them. The CDR3 has 13 amino acids. The CDR3 nucleotides read TGCGCCAGCAGCTTTGAGGGCTCTCAGCCCCAGCATTTT. Amino acids: CASSFEGSQPQHF.

The V call is TRBV10-3, the J call TRBJ1-5, with D tentatively TRBD1 (5 bases). The CDR3 extends over 15 amino acids. Trimming cost V 2 bases and J 2 bases, with 10 bases left between them. From germline, CDR1 is ENHRY and CDR2 SYGVKD. The CDR3 DNA follows: TGTGCCATCAGTGAGGCGTGGGGCGGCAATCAGCCCCAGCATTTT. Residues: CAISEAWGGNQPQHF.

This chain connects TRBV7-2 to TRBJ2-5; 10 nucleotides match TRBD2. The trim removed 4 bases at V and 5 bases at J, leaving 7 bases unmatched. CDR1 SGHTA and CDR2 FQGNSA come from the germline V gene. The length of the CDR3 is 15 residues. For the CDR3, the DNA is TGTGCCAGCAGCTCTCGAGGAGCGGGGGGGGAGACCCAGTACTTC. Translated: CASSSRGAGGETQYF.

The chain is built from TRBV7-7 and TRBJ2-5; 8 nucleotides agree with TRBD2. The CDR3 totals 16 residues. Germline CDR1 reads SSHAT; CDR2 reads FNYEAQ (reference sequence). J was trimmed by 1 base and V by 5 bases; bases with no gene match: 9. CDR3 protein: CASSLVHSGVQETQYF. The CDR3 coding sequence is TGTGCCAGCAGCCTCGTACATAGCGGGGTCCAAGAGACCCAGTACTTC. The entire variable domain, with the rest obtained from reference TRBV7-7 and TRBJ2-5, is as follows: GAGVSQSPRYKVTKRGQDVTLRCDPISSHATLYWYQQALGQGPEFLTYFNYEAQPDKSGLPSDRFSAERPEGSISTLTIQRTEQRDSAMYRCASSLVHSGVQETQYFGPGTRLLVL.

This clone has only a few counts. The chain is built from TRBV5-1 and TRBJ2-1; 7 bases line up with TRBD2. The germline V gene has CDR1 SGHRS and CDR2 YFSETQ. With 2 bases clipped from V and 8 bases from J, the junction kept 10 bases outside the gene matches. CDR3 length: 15 residues. The CDR3 sequence is CASSFSSGPTDEQFF. CDR3 sequence (DNA): TGCGCCAGCAGCTTTTCTAGCGGCCCCACGGATGAGCAGTTCTTC.